The next 24 T cell receptor beta chains were all read from a single sample in a study of control samples from healthy donors and cancer patients. Sequencing was performed with immunoSEQ multiplex PCR; in TCRdb, only in-frame clones are kept and a portion is missing. The data show roughly 80,000 clones, with about 88% seen just once and around 5.4% held by the top ten. The sequenced sample consisted of blood. The receptors stem from a woman in her 50s in good health.

This sequence joins TRBV2 and TRBJ1-4; no reliable D call. The CDR3 consists of 13 residues. Germline CDR1 SNHLY, CDR2 FYNNEI. Trimming removed 0 bases at V and 9 bases at J, with 8 bases between. CDR3 sequence reads: CASSEAAVKKLFF. The CDR3 nucleotides are TGTGCCAGCAGTGAAGCCGCTGTGAAAAAACTGTTTTTT.

The V call is TRBV6-5, the J call TRBJ2-1; 12 nucleotides agree with TRBD2. The germline V gene has CDR1 MNHEY and CDR2 SVGAGI. The CDR3 runs to 15 residues. The V and J ends lost 6 bases and 8 bases, in that order; junction bases with no gene match: 8. The CDR3 DNA is TGTGCCAGCAGGACTAGCGGGGGCCCGGCGTATGAGCAGTTCTTC. It is translated as CASRTSGGPAYEQFF.

This chain connects TRBV29-1 to TRBJ2-1; tentatively, D is TRBD1 (6 bases). The CDR3 has 14 amino acids. Germline V gene sequence: CDR1 SQVTM, CDR2 ANQGSEA. The V end lost 6 bases, the J end lost 3 bases, and 15 bases lay between the germline ends. CDR3 bases: TGCAGCGTCCAACAGGGACCGAGCTACAATGAGCAGTTCTTC. It is translated as CSVQQGPSYNEQFF.

The chain couples TRBV6-5 to TRBJ1-2; 7 bases fit TRBD1. V shed 5 bases and J 2 bases; nucleotides not matched to a gene: 8. This CDR3 is built from 15 residues. The V gene's germline CDR1 is MNHEY and CDR2 SVGAGI. CDR3 amino acids: CASSMAGGRNYGYTF. CDR3 DNA sequence: TGTGCCAGCAGTATGGCAGGGGGTAGGAACTATGGCTACACCTTC.

This sequence joins TRBV2 and TRBJ2-1; D may be TRBD2 (6 bases). Trimming took off 6 bases at V and 4 bases at J, with 16 bases between the two ends. This CDR3 comprises 15 residues. Germline loops: CDR1 SNHLY, CDR2 FYNNEI. Here the CDR3 DNA reads TGTGCCAGCAGGGCGGGACTTGACAAGTACAATGAGCAGTTCTTC. Translating gives CASRAGLDKYNEQFF. Using reference TRBV2 and TRBJ2-1 for the parts outside the CDR3, the full variable domain is EPEVTQTPSHQVTQMGQEVILRCVPISNHLYFYWYRQILGQKVEFLVSFYNNEISEKSEIFDDQFSVERPDGSNFTLKIRSTKLEDSAMYFCASRAGLDKYNEQFFGPGTRLTVL.

The count of this clone is one. The chain combines TRBV5-4 with TRBJ2-3, with D possibly matching TRBD2 (5 bases). CDR1 is SGHNT and CDR2 is YYREEE in the germline V gene (reference sequence). This CDR3 is 14 amino acids long. V lost 4 bases and J lost 4, with 13 bases in between. CDR3 nucleotides: TGTGCCAGCAGCCTGTCTAGGAGGCCAGATACGCAGTATTTT. This translates into CASSLSRRPDTQYF.

This clone was seen once. This chain connects TRBV7-2 to TRBJ1-3; D gene ambiguous. CDR3 length equals 15 residues. Deletions cut 5 bases from V and 4 bases from J, with 15 bases between. In germline, CDR1 is SGHTA, CDR2 FQGNSA. The DNA for the CDR3 is TGTGCCAGCAGCCCGGTTAACATGGACGGAAACACCATATATTTT. This encodes CASSPVNMDGNTIYF.

The genes are TRBV5-1 and TRBJ2-3, with 9 bases fitting TRBD1. CDR3 length: 18 residues. J lost 0 bases, V lost 4 bases, and 12 bases had no gene match. Germline V lookup: CDR1 SGHRS, CDR2 YFSETQ. The chain's CDR3 is CASSTSTGGPPSTDTQYF. CDR3 sequence (DNA): TGCGCCAGCAGCACGAGTACAGGGGGCCCTCCTAGCACAGATACGCAGTATTTT.

This chain connects TRBV6-4 to TRBJ2-2, with D perhaps matching TRBD1 or TRBD2 (5 bases each). The germline V gene has CDR1 MRHNA and CDR2 SNTAGT. The CDR3 totals 14 residues. Trimming left V 8 bases short and J 0 bases short, with 10 bases between. CDR3 in amino acids: CASAGAANTGELFF. CDR3 nucleotides: TGTGCCAGCGCCGGGGCGGCGAACACCGGGGAGCTGTTTTTT.

The chain combines TRBV6-1 with TRBJ1-1; a possible D gene is TRBD1 (5 bases). V dropped 2 bases and J dropped 3 bases, with 13 bases sitting between them. This CDR3 region has 15 residues. The V gene's germline CDR1 is MNHNS and CDR2 SASEGT. The CDR3 spells CASSETRGRDTEAFF. The DNA for the CDR3 is TGTGCCAGCAGTGAAACTCGGGGCAGGGACACTGAAGCTTTCTTT.

The J gene is TRBJ1-5, the V gene TRBV5-8; a weak D match, TRBD1 (6 bases). Trimming stripped 4 bases from V and 0 bases from J, with 14 bases between. Per germline, CDR1 SGHTS and CDR2 YDEGEE. This CDR3 contains 16 residues. The CDR3 DNA reads as TGTGCCAGCAGCCAAGGACAGATATATAGCAATCAGCCCCAGCATTTT. This gives the protein CASSQGQIYSNQPQHF.

As to this clone: One junction end does not reproduce the germline sequence, and a read error may be involved. The chain uses TRBV7-2 and TRBJ1-2; D gene uncertain. Per germline, CDR1 SGHTA and CDR2 FQGNSA. The CDR3 runs 11 residues. This CDR3 is CASSQFTPTLF. CDR3 DNA sequence: TGTGCCAGCAGCCAATTTACTCCTACTCTTTTC. The full variable domain, with the rest looked up from reference TRBV7-2 and TRBJ1-2, is GAGVSQSPSNKVTEKGKDVELRCDPISGHTALYWYRQSLGQGLEFLIYFQGNSAPDKSGLPSDRFSAERTGGSVSTLTIQRTQQEDSAVYLCASSQFTPTLFGSGTRLTVV.

The rearrangement joins TRBV18 to TRBJ2-7, with 10 nucleotides matching TRBD1. Per germline, CDR1 KGHSH and CDR2 LQKENI. J was trimmed by 2 bases and V by 6 bases; bases with no gene match: 1. This CDR3 spans 13 amino acids. Here the CDR3 reads CASSGTGAYEQYF. CDR3 DNA sequence: TGTGCCAGCTCCGGGACAGGGGCCTACGAGCAGTACTTC.

There are a few counts of this clone. The CDR3 nucleotides read TGTGCCAGTAGCTTAGACGGCGACAAAAGCAATCAGCCCCAGCATTTT. It translates to CASSLDGDKSNQPQHF. The chain has TRBV19 and TRBJ1-5; D unresolved. This CDR3 is built from 16 residues. V was pared by 6 bases and J by 1 base, with 16 bases between. CDR1 and CDR2 (germline): LNHDA, SQIVND (reference sequence).

The CDR3 nucleotides are TGTGCCAGCAGTTGGGGACAGGGGATAGGGCAGCCCCAGCATTTT. This translates into CASSWGQGIGQPQHF. The gene calls are TRBV5-5 and TRBJ1-5; 10 bases are shared with TRBD1. The V gene end was trimmed by 5 bases and the J gene end by 7 bases; junction bases not matched to a gene: 9. Germline V gene lookup returns CDR1 SGHKS and CDR2 YYEKEE (reference sequence). This CDR3 has 15 amino acids.

The chain is built from TRBV6-1 and TRBJ1-1; D call uncertain. From germline, CDR1 is MNHNS and CDR2 SASEGT. CDR3 size: 15 residues. Trimming took off 2 bases at V and 1 base at J, with 11 bases between the two ends. CDR3 sequence: CASSESPEANTEAFF. The CDR3 coding sequence is TGTGCCAGCAGTGAAAGCCCGGAGGCGAACACTGAAGCTTTCTTT.

This chain links TRBV10-3 with TRBJ1-5; the D is unclear. Trimming took off 1 base at V and 5 bases at J, with 6 bases between the two ends. Germline CDR1 reads ENHRY; CDR2 reads SYGVKD. This CDR3 is built from 13 residues. As DNA, the CDR3 is TGTGCCATCAGTGAGTTTGAAGATCAGCCCCAGCATTTT. As protein: CAISEFEDQPQHF.

J is TRBJ1-2 and V is TRBV10-3; D remains unclear. Deletions cut 3 bases from V and 3 bases from J, with 5 bases between. Germline V CDR1 and CDR2: ENHRY, SYGVKD. This CDR3 spans 12 amino acids. The CDR3 reads CAISDRDYGYTF. CDR3 bases: TGTGCCATCAGTGACCGCGACTATGGCTACACCTTC.

V usage is TRBV27 and J usage is TRBJ1-1; D uncertain. Trimming stripped 3 bases from V and 5 bases from J, with 13 bases between. Germline values: CDR1 MNHEY, CDR2 SMNVEV (reference sequence). The CDR3 sequence is 14 residues long. The CDR3 loop reads CASSFTTRGTEAFF. CDR3 DNA: TGTGCCAGCAGTTTCACGACGAGAGGGACTGAAGCTTTCTTT.

This chain joins TRBV5-3 and TRBJ1-1, with D perhaps matching TRBD1 (6 bases). TRBV5-3 is known as an ORF, though its function is uncertain. Deletions cut 5 bases from V and 3 bases from J, with 14 bases between. The CDR3 is 14 residues long. The CDR3 sequence: CARRRGAGDTEAFF. The CDR3 nucleotides are TGTGCCAGAAGACGTGGGGCAGGGGACACTGAAGCTTTCTTT.

This chain uses TRBV12-5 with TRBJ1-4, with 7 nucleotides matching TRBD1. The CDR3 sequence is 13 residues long. V shed 5 bases and J 8 bases; nucleotides not matched to a gene: 5. Germline CDR1 LGHNT, CDR2 FRNRAP. The CDR3 DNA sequence: TGTGCTAGTGGTCCAGGACAGGAGGAAAAACTGTTTTTT. Its protein product is CASGPGQEEKLFF. The full variable domain, completed using reference TRBV12-5 and TRBJ1-4, is DARVTQTPRHKVTEMGQEVTMRCQPILGHNTVFWYRQTMMQGLELLAYFRNRAPLDDSGMPKDRFSAEMPDATLATLKIQPSEPRDSAVYFCASGPGQEEKLFFGSGTQLSVL.

The rearrangement uses TRBV18 and TRBJ1-2; weak D call: TRBD1 (6 bases). The CDR3 is 14 residues long. Trimming removed 5 bases at V and 4 bases at J, with 14 bases between. Germline V gives CDR1 KGHSH, CDR2 LQKENI. In DNA form, the CDR3 reads TGTGCCAGCTCATTTGACAGGACTGGCTATGGCTACACCTTC. The encoded protein is CASSFDRTGYGYTF.

This sequence joins TRBV5-1 and TRBJ1-4, with 7 bases identical to TRBD1. The CDR3 spans 16 residues. The germline gives CDR1 SGHRS, CDR2 YFSETQ. The junction had 12 bases not matched to a gene; V was cut back by 5 bases and J by 5 bases. CDR3 coding DNA: TGCGCCAGCAGTAAAGATTCGACAGGGTTAAATGAAAAACTGTTTTTT. Translated: CASSKDSTGLNEKLFF.

The chain uses TRBV6-1 and TRBJ2-3; D unclear. The germline V gene encodes CDR1 MNHNS and CDR2 SASEGT. Deletions cut 1 base from V and 0 bases from J, with 2 bases between. The CDR3 length is 13 residues. The CDR3 sequence: CASSEGSTDTQYF. CDR3 nucleotides: TGTGCCAGCAGTGAAGGAAGCACAGATACGCAGTATTTT.